Here is one T cell receptor beta chain with its context. Its antigen remains unidentified. The data were obtained in a study of T cell clones after liver transplantation. Across the whole study: Three of eight recipients were HCV-positive; others had non-autoimmune, non-viral indications.

Germline CDR1 reads SGHTA; CDR2 reads FQGNSA. The germline V and J ends were trimmed by 5 bases and 5 bases, with 8 bases remaining between them. This CDR3 contains 12 residues. Here immunoSEQ multiplex PCR was the method, and the copy in TCRdb shows in-frame clones only, minus some. Among about 7,400 clones, about four fifths were seen once, and the ten largest hold about two fifths. Regarding the study as a whole: Low donor cell numbers restricted donor-reactive repertoire measurement in a couple of subjects. Compared with third party-reactive sequences, donor-reactive ones declined more, independent of withdrawal success. Post-transplant, graft-donor-reactive CD4 TCRbeta sequences in blood dropped significantly in most of the 8 subjects.

The TCR was taken from a human donor who received a liver transplant. The gene calls are TRBV7-2 and TRBJ2-3; D may be TRBD2 (5 bases). This sample comprised CD8+ T cells from blood, obtained before liver transplant. DNA of the CDR3: TGTGCCAGCAGCCCGGGGATAGATACGCAGTATTTT. Protein: CASSPGIDTQYF.